This T cell receptor (beta chain) was recorded in a study of blood T cells in healthy people across ages. Through a sample-barcoded 5' primer and a J-beta primer mix, a second PCR was run for about 6 to 12 cycles. TCRdb re-called the 5' RACE reads with MiXCR, one entry per CDR3 protein. The sample carries approximately 800,000 distinct CDR3 sequences, around 24% recorded once. CDR3 length: 15 residues. Germline loops: CDR1 SGHTA, CDR2 FQGNSA. Trimming took 0 bases from V and 0 from J, leaving 8 bases between them. The same data also contributed to another study, on T cells of mothers and their children. From that second work: Within related and unrelated pairs, thymic selection shapes TCR recombination output in a similar way.

The sequence was obtained from a boy between 10 and 17 years old in good health. What was sequenced was blood. The V call is TRBV7-2, the J call TRBJ1-2, with a weak D call TRBD1 (5 bases). The CDR3 sequence is CASSLAPTANYGYTF. In DNA, the CDR3 is TGTGCCAGCAGCTTAGCGCCGACAGCTAACTATGGCTACACCTTC.